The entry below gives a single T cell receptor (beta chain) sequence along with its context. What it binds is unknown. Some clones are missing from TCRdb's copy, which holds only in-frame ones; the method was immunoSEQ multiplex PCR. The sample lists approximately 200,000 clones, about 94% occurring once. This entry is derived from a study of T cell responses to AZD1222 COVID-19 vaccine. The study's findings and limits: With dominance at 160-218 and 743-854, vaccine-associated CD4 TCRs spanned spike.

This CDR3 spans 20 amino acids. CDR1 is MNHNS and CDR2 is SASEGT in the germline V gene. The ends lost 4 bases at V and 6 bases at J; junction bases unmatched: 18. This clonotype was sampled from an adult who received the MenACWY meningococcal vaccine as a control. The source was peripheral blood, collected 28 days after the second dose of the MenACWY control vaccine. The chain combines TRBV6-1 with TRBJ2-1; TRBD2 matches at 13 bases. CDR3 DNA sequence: TGTGCCAGCAGTGCACTCACAGGACTAGCGGGAGCAGGGGGGAGCAATGAGCAGTTCTTC. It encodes CASSALTGLAGAGGSNEQFF.